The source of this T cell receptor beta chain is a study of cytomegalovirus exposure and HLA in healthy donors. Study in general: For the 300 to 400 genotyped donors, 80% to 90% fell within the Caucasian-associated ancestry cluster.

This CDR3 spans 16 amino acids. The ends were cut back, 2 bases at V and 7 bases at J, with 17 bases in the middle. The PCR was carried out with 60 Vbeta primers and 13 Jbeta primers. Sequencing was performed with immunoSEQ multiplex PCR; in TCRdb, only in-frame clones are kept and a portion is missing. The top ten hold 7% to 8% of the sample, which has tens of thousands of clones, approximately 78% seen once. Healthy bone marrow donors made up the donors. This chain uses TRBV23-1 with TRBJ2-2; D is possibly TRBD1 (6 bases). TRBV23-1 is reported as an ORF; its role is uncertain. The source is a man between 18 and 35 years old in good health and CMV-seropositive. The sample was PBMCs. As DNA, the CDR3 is TGCGCCAGCAGTCAACCGGGACGACAAGGGGGCGGGGAGCTGTTTTTT. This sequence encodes CASSQPGRQGGGELFF.